The sequence of this TCR beta chain was determined in a study of blood T cells in healthy people across ages (dated by TCRdb to about 2015). Looking at the study overall: In model experiments, template switching captured roughly one uniquely barcoded TCR beta cDNA molecule for every two T cells. The donors were divided into four age groups: young (average around 16 years), middle-aged (about 39), aged (roughly 60) and long-lived (more than 75). To track age-related changes in TCR beta repertoire diversity, the study relied on deep sequencing normalized with unique cDNA molecular identifiers. The study analyzed two additional independent replicas of 1 million unique cDNA reads from the same blood draw for two donors, one aged 18 to 30 and one aged 80 or older.

As encoded in the germline V gene, CDR1 is MNHEY while CDR2 is SVGEGT. The CDR3 sequence holds 18 residues, the cysteine and phenylalanine included. The only DNA kept is the CDR3, 54 bases in frame from the first base. Relative to germline, V is 2 bases shorter and J is 0 bases shorter, with 17 bases between their ends. Donors were about 36 systemically healthy Caucasian individuals from Russia aged about 6 to 100 years. Roughly 11 milliliters of peripheral blood were drawn from each donor into EDTA-treated Vacutainer tubes. Ficoll-Paque density-gradient centrifugation was used to isolate PBMCs, with at least 6 million per sample. Total RNA was extracted from PBMCs with Trizol reagent, with at least 5 micrograms obtained per sample. For every donor, an aliquot of PBMCs went through flow cytometry to measure the percentages of naive CD45RAhigh/CD27high T cells. This clonotype has more than one count but fewer than ten. No antigen is known for it. Base qualities are not provided; no much larger clone lies one nucleotide away.

The protocol used for the library was 5' RACE. The listed sequencing device is Illumina HiSeq 2500. A second PCR of about 7 to 12 cycles was run with a J-beta primer mix and a sample-barcoded 5' primer. A unique molecular identifier was introduced onto each TCR beta cDNA molecule by a template-switch 5' adaptor carrying 12 random nucleotides. Each sample yielded at least 2.5 million CDR3-containing paired-end reads. The Mint cDNA synthesis kit, primed by a TRBC-specific oligonucleotide, was used to synthesize first-strand cDNA from all RNA. Following uracil-DNA glycosylase treatment, a first 18-cycle PCR with universal primers M1SS and BC2_uni_R was performed on all cDNA. Per the authors' processing: Each sample was normalized by randomly selecting 1 million high-quality reads, each carrying a distinct molecular identifier. Instead of being binned into consensus sequences, reads with shared molecular identifiers were discarded. MiTCR, with a Q25 quality threshold and the strictest error-elimination algorithm, was used for CDR3 identification, clonotype clustering and error correction. Lower-bound total TCR beta diversity was estimated with a nonparametric unseen species model using Euler transformation. TCRdb took the public reads, trimmed them with fastp at Q25, ran MiXCR for clone calling and kept in-frame beta chains. For every CDR3 protein sequence, its rows merge into one entry that carries the most common genes and DNA. The V and J calls shown here were made by TCRdb, not taken from the authors' results. The sample table shows nearly 800,000 distinct CDR3 sequences, and just under 25% are seen once. Under 4.5% of the sample is taken by the ten largest.

What the study reported, not specific to this receptor: Compared with the aged group, the long-lived group had more naive CD4+ T cells, fewer expanded clones and increased TCR diversity, suggesting age selection. Observed TCR beta diversity correlated strongly with the percentage of naive T cells measured by flow cytometry. Because donor CMV infection status was unknown, age-related changes in expanded clonotypes were potentially confounded. Observed TCR beta diversity per million T cells fell roughly linearly with age, and a significant reduction was already apparent by age around 36. Estimates of total diversity based on one million sequenced T cells were regarded as lower bounds and as underestimates. Since profiling was done on bulk unsorted PBMCs, naive and antigen-experienced compartments could not be conclusively compared.

This same sample was also taken into another study, of T cells of mothers and their children. In that second paper, the authors write: Nine systemically healthy Caucasian individuals, comprising three mothers and their six children, were included as donors. cDNA synthesis consumed the entire amount of extracted RNA, loaded at around 1.5 ug RNA in each 15 ul reaction. In the second PCR, the M1S primer introduced both the sample barcodes and 2-4 random nucleotides. Over 9.5 million TCR beta CDR3 reads were obtained for each mother, and 2.5 million to 3 million reads were obtained for each child. TCR recombination output is similarly shaped by thymic selection in related and unrelated pairs, with a minor effect exerted by inherited differences. Normalized repertoire overlap in related mother-child pairs was always slightly higher than in unrelated mother-child pairs, but the difference was never significant. No persistent microchimeric T cell clones were detected, at a sensitivity of around 97 clones per million clonotypes. The study used deep NGS to compare TCR beta repertoires of mothers and children, seeking features distinguishing related mother-child pairs from unrelated individuals. On average, the children were roughly 11 +/- 4 years old, while the mothers were roughly 36 +/- 4 years old. After adapter ligation with NEBNext reagents, the libraries were sequenced on Illumina HiSeq 2000 with 100+100 nt paired-end reads. To prevent cross-contamination, the mother and child libraries were prepared one month apart and sequenced in separate runs. Between about 500,000 and 2,100,000 distinct TCR beta clonotypes were identified per donor. Naive TCR beta clonotypes were estimated from low-frequency clonotypes matched to each donor's FACS-determined naive share, without sorting.

The source material was blood. This receptor was obtained from a boy aged 10-17 years in good health. The V and J genes are TRBV6-2 or TRBV6-3 and TRBJ2-4; confidence is insufficient to name the D gene. The CDR3 here reads CASSYPRLDMLAKNIQYF. The nucleotide sequence reads as follows: TGTGCCAGCAGTTACCCGAGGTTGGATATGCTAGCCAAAAACATTCAGTACTTC.